Below, 26 T cell receptor beta chains from the same sample are listed, as sequenced in a study of T-cell reconstitution after alpha-beta-depleted transplantation in children. For TCRbeta, the library was prepared with unique molecular identifiers. MiXCR, run by TCRdb on the PCR reads, gives a single entry per CDR3 protein. Of some 240,000 distinct CDR3 sequences in the sample, more than 10% are singletons; the top ten hold around 2.8%. The material sequenced was PBMCs from the stem cell graft donor, taken from the stem cell graft. These receptors all stem from a human donor who donated a stem cell graft to a child with acute lymphoblastic leukemia.

This clonotype was counted at least ten times. V is TRBV21-1 and J is TRBJ2-6; the D call in the table, TRBD1, was not verified against the DNA. TRBV21-1 is classified as a pseudogene. The CDR3 length is 19 residues. The CDR3 is CASSRQGEGDSSGANVLTF. The CDR3 bases are TGTGCCAGCAGCCGACAGGGCGAAGGAGATAGCTCTGGGGCCAACGTCCTGACTTTC.

This clonotype was observed at least ten times. The V call is TRBV19, the J call TRBJ2-1; 7 bases fit TRBD2. Germline-derived CDR1 and CDR2 are LNHDA and SQIVND (reference sequence). Trimming at V came to 3 bases and at J to 5 bases, leaving 10 bases not matched to a gene. This CDR3 has 16 residues. The CDR3 DNA is TGTGCCAGTAGTATTACCAGCGGGGCCCGGGACAATGAGCAGTTCTTC. It codes for CASSITSGARDNEQFF.

This clonotype was observed many times. This chain joins TRBV29-1 and TRBJ2-4, with D tentatively TRBD2 (5 bases). Germline V gives CDR1 SQVTM, CDR2 ANQGSEA. Trimming removed 6 bases at V and 6 bases at J, with 18 bases between. CDR3 length: 14 residues. The CDR3 sequence is CSVLRRAGGNIQYF. In DNA, the CDR3 is TGCAGCGTCCTAAGGCGGGCTGGCGGAAACATTCAGTACTTC.

At least ten counts were recorded for this clonotype. This chain connects TRBV19 to TRBJ2-7; the match to TRBD2 covers 10 bases. This CDR3 comprises 15 residues. After removal of 3 bases from V and 2 bases from J, the junction contained 4 bases not matched to a gene. The germline V gene encodes CDR1 LNHDA and CDR2 SQIVND (reference sequence). The CDR3 nucleotides read TGTGCCAGTAGTATTAGCGGGGGGCCCACCTACGAGCAGTACTTC. It yields the protein CASSISGGPTYEQYF.

This clonotype showed up many times. The chain uses TRBV7-9 and TRBJ1-6, with TRBD1 identical over 9 bases. V shed 5 bases, J shed 7 bases, and the junction held 9 bases outside the gene matches. The CDR3 extends over 16 amino acids. Germline assignment: CDR1 SEHNR and CDR2 FQNEAQ (reference sequence). CDR3 nucleotide sequence: TGTGCCAGCAGCCCTCAAACCGGGACAGGGAATTCACCCCTCCACTTT. It yields the protein CASSPQTGTGNSPLHF.

This clonotype was seen repeatedly, ten times or more. The chain uses TRBV24-1 and TRBJ2-5; maybe TRBD2 (5 bases). The germline V gene encodes CDR1 KGHDR and CDR2 SFDVKD. Trimming took 4 bases from V and 0 from J, leaving 8 bases between them. The CDR3 consists of 14 residues. CDR3: CATSDPGYQETQYF. In DNA, the CDR3 is TGTGCCACCAGTGACCCGGGGTACCAAGAGACCCAGTACTTC.

This clonotype showed up many times. The rearrangement uses TRBV27 and TRBJ2-1; TRBD2 matches 13 bases. The CDR3 spans 15 residues. Germline lookup yields CDR1 MNHEY and CDR2 SMNVEV (reference sequence). The V segment lost 6 bases and the J segment 5 bases; nucleotides outside the gene matches: 4. The CDR3 sequence: CASSSGLAGDNEQFF. The CDR3 coding sequence is TGTGCCAGCAGCTCCGGACTAGCGGGGGACAATGAGCAGTTCTTC.

At least ten counts were recorded for this clonotype. The chain is built from TRBV9 and TRBJ1-1; D is unclear. This CDR3 is built from 14 residues. Germline assignment: CDR1 SGDLS and CDR2 YYNGEE. The V end lost 1 base, the J end lost 0 bases, and 7 bases lay between the germline ends. The CDR3 nucleotides are TGTGCCAGCAGCGTAAGTCGGCTGAACACTGAAGCTTTCTTT. Protein: CASSVSRLNTEAFF.

This clonotype has a handful of counts. The rearrangement uses TRBV6-2 or TRBV6-3 and TRBJ1-2; D gene uncertain. Deletions cut 6 bases from V and 5 bases from J, with 10 bases between. The CDR3 runs to 12 residues. The germline V gene has CDR1 MNHEY and CDR2 SVGEGT. Written as DNA, the CDR3 is TGTGCCAGCAGCCAATCTACGTATGGCTACACCTTC. Translating gives CASSQSTYGYTF.

Ten or more counts support this clonotype. The chain combines TRBV27 with TRBJ1-2, with 9 bases identical to TRBD1. The CDR3 consists of 16 residues. Looked up from germline, CDR1 is MNHEY and CDR2 is SMNVEV (reference sequence). The ends lost 5 bases at V and 3 bases at J; junction bases unmatched: 10. CDR3 sequence: CASSLTRDRVYYGYTF. CDR3 nucleotide sequence: TGTGCCAGCAGTCTGACCCGGGACAGGGTTTACTATGGCTACACCTTC.

There are many counts of this clonotype. J is TRBJ2-2 and V is TRBV30; tentative D call: TRBD1 (6 bases). CDR1 GTSNPN and CDR2 SVGIG come from the germline V gene (reference sequence). This CDR3 contains 13 residues. Trimming stripped 1 base from V and 7 bases from J, with 10 bases between. The DNA for the CDR3 is TGTGCCTGGAGTGACAGGGATGTCGGGGAGCTGTTTTTT. Protein sequence: CAWSDRDVGELFF.

Concerning this clonotype itself: A read error may account for a junction end that differs from germline. This chain links TRBV7-9 with TRBJ1-1, with D unclear. Germline CDR1 SEHNR, CDR2 FQNEAQ (reference sequence). CDR3 size: 15 residues. The CDR3 sequence: CASSSGWSKNPEAFF. In DNA form, the CDR3 reads TGTGCCAGCAGCTCAGGATGGTCTAAGAACCCTGAAGCTTTCTTT.

This clonotype was recorded at least ten times. The CDR3 is CASSIGGGSNEKLFF. CDR3 DNA sequence: TGTGCCAGCAGCATTGGAGGGGGGTCTAATGAAAAACTGTTTTTT. The chain employs TRBV7-2 and TRBJ1-4; D is perhaps TRBD1 (6 bases). Germline V gene sequence: CDR1 SGHTA, CDR2 FQGNSA. Trimming shortened V by 5 bases and J by 3 bases, and 13 bases separated the two germline ends. The CDR3 runs to 15 residues. The variable domain in full, with the rest retrieved from reference TRBV7-2 and TRBJ1-4, is GAGVSQSPSNKVTEKGKDVELRCDPISGHTALYWYRQSLGQGLEFLIYFQGNSAPDKSGLPSDRFSAERTGGSVSTLTIQRTQQEDSAVYLCASSIGGGSNEKLFFGSGTQLSVL.

This clonotype was recorded many times. V and J are TRBV5-1 and TRBJ1-3, with TRBD1 identical over 9 bases. The CDR3 has 18 amino acids. Per the germline V gene, CDR1 is SGHRS and CDR2 is YFSETQ. Germline trimming cut 0 bases from V and 0 bases from J; bases unmatched to any gene: 7. The CDR3 spells CASSLGTGGLISGNTIYF. The CDR3 bases are TGCGCCAGCAGCTTGGGTACAGGGGGCTTAATCTCTGGAAACACCATATATTTT.

This clonotype was observed many times. The chain employs TRBV6-5 and TRBJ1-2; 7 bases fit TRBD1. This CDR3 spans 16 amino acids. Germline V gene data show CDR1 as MNHEY and CDR2 as SVGAGI. Germline trimming cut 0 bases from V and 8 bases from J; bases unmatched to any gene: 12. The CDR3 DNA sequence: TGTGCCAGCAGTTACTCGAGGGGGCGGGCCGGAGGGGGCTACACCTTC. This gives the protein CASSYSRGRAGGGYTF.

This clonotype was found many times. Germline and junction disagree at one end, which may indicate a read error. The CDR3 reads CASSFEGIATGELFF. CDR3 coding DNA: TGTGCTAGCAGCTTCGAAGGGATAGCCACCGGGGAGCTGTTTTTT. V usage is TRBV7-7 and J usage is TRBJ2-2, with D uncertain. This CDR3 has 15 amino acids. CDR1 and CDR2 from the germline V gene are SSHAT and FNYEAQ (reference sequence).

V gene TRBV24-1 combines with J gene TRBJ1-1; TRBD1 aligns across 8 bases. The J segment lost 4 bases and the V segment lost 4 bases, leaving 10 bases of the junction unmatched. The CDR3 length is 16 residues. CDR1 and CDR2 (germline): KGHDR, SFDVKD. DNA of the CDR3: TGTGCCACCAGTGACTACCTTCATGACAGGGGCACTGAAGCTTTCTTT. Its translation: CATSDYLHDRGTEAFF.

This clonotype was counted ten times or more. The chain recombines TRBV12-3 or TRBV12-4 with TRBJ2-1; D is unresolved. V lost 7 bases, J lost 7 bases, and 8 bases lay in between. The CDR3 consists of 11 residues. CDR3 amino acids: CASTLGNEQFF. CDR3 coding DNA: TGTGCCAGCACTTTGGGAAATGAGCAGTTCTTC.

This clonotype was recorded many times. V is TRBV27 and J is TRBJ1-6; 9 bases line up with TRBD1. After removal of 6 bases from V and 9 bases from J, the junction contained 3 bases not matched to a gene. CDR3 length: 13 residues. Germline CDR1 MNHEY, CDR2 SMNVEV (reference sequence). The chain's CDR3 is CASRGQGISPLHF. CDR3 sequence (DNA): TGTGCCAGCAGGGGACAGGGTATTTCACCCCTCCACTTT.

The chain uses TRBV20-1 and TRBJ1-4; a weak D match, TRBD1 (6 bases). Germline V gene lookup returns CDR1 DFQATT and CDR2 SNEGSKA (reference sequence). V lost 3 bases and J lost 3, with 14 bases in between. The CDR3 is 15 amino acids. The CDR3 sequence: CSASDPRGANEKLFF. CDR3 sequence (DNA): TGCAGTGCTAGTGACCCCAGGGGTGCTAATGAAAAACTGTTTTTT.

In this sample, this clonotype turned up many times. This chain joins TRBV5-1 and TRBJ2-7, with 9 bases that match TRBD1. The CDR3 has 15 amino acids. CDR1 and CDR2 (germline): SGHRS, YFSETQ. The junction had 7 bases not matched to a gene; V was cut back by 1 base and J by 5 bases. This CDR3 is CASSLSGTGRDEQYF. In DNA form, the CDR3 reads TGCGCCAGCAGCTTGTCCGGGACAGGGAGGGACGAGCAGTACTTC.

In this sample, this clonotype turned up many times. The J gene is TRBJ2-3, the V gene TRBV5-1; TRBD2 matches at 8 bases. CDR1 and CDR2 from the germline V gene are SGHRS and YFSETQ. Unmatched junction bases numbered 6, after V lost 6 bases and J lost 3 bases. The CDR3 is 14 residues long. CDR3 sequence (DNA): TGCGCCAGCAAACCGGGAGGGCGGACAGATACGCAGTATTTT. Protein: CASKPGGRTDTQYF.

This chain links TRBV30 with TRBJ2-5; TRBD1 might be the D (5 bases). The CDR3 length is 13 residues. V lost 0 bases to trimming and J lost 2 bases, with 7 bases between them. Germline assignment: CDR1 GTSNPN and CDR2 SVGIG (reference sequence). The CDR3 sequence is CAWSVNRQETQYF. The CDR3 DNA reads TGTGCCTGGAGTGTTAACAGGCAAGAGACCCAGTACTTC. Full variable domain (outside the CDR3, taken from reference TRBV30 and TRBJ2-5): SQTIHQWPATLVQPVGSPLSLECTVEGTSNPNLYWYRQAAGRGLQLLFYSVGIGQISSEVPQNLSASRPQDRQFILSSKKLLLSDSGFYLCAWSVNRQETQYFGPGTRLLVL.

This clonotype was seen repeatedly, ten times or more. The gene calls are TRBV29-1 and TRBJ2-7; D is ambiguous. CDR1 SQVTM and CDR2 ANQGSEA come from the germline V gene. This CDR3 has 11 amino acids. V lost 4 bases and J lost 4, with 8 bases in between. CDR3 in DNA: TGCAGCGTTGCGTACGATTACGAGCAGTACTTC. It encodes CSVAYDYEQYF.

There are many counts of this clonotype. The chain uses TRBV7-2 and TRBJ2-7; TRBD2 aligns across 12 bases. The CDR3 contains 16 residues. Germline assignment: CDR1 SGHTA and CDR2 FQGNSA. V trimming: 2 bases; J trimming: 3 bases; junction bases outside the gene matches: 5. CDR3 protein: CASSLTSGGHHYEQYF. The CDR3 region has the DNA TGTGCCAGCAGCTTAACTAGCGGGGGGCACCACTACGAGCAGTACTTC.

The V and J genes are TRBV12-3 or TRBV12-4 and TRBJ1-5, with 8 bases aligning to TRBD1. CDR3 size: 15 residues. V shed 5 bases and J 2 bases; nucleotides not matched to a gene: 5. This chain's CDR3 is CASSPRTGRNQPQHF. In DNA, the CDR3 is TGTGCCAGCAGTCCGCGGACAGGGCGCAATCAGCCCCAGCATTTT.